This T cell receptor beta chain was captured in a study of T cell clusters in autoimmune cytopenias. Study-wide points: TRB repertoire shifts in secondary cytopenia and chronic lymphocytic leukemia mostly reflected lymphoma, not autoimmunity. Exclusive TRB clusters were approximately 3.2-fold more numerous in healthy donors than in active autoimmune hepatitis.

The CDR3 consists of 15 residues. Germline V CDR1 and CDR2: KGHSH, LQKENI. Considering frequency, this clonotype is medium-sized. Its target is not known. Each sample's input was 200 to 300 ng genomic DNA, 38,000 or so genome equivalents. One tube held mixed TRB-A and TRB-B primer pools for touch-down PCR. TCRdb reprocessed the multiplex PCR reads and keeps a single row for each CDR3 protein, giving no DNA. The sample table includes roughly 7,000 distinct CDR3 sequences. Sequencing was carried out using peripheral blood. The sequence derives from a human donor with an autoimmune cytopenia or autoimmune hepatitis (not recorded which). The V gene is TRBV18, the J gene TRBJ2-5; as DNA is missing, the TRBD1 call by TCRdb cannot be tested. CDR3 sequence: CASSPRTGGEETQYF.